This TCR beta chain emerged from a study of human T cells and chemical hapten exposure. Whole-study context: Read at 6 days, the patch tests placed 0.01% DPC on the upper back.

The time point here: patch test 1, 2 weeks after DPC sensitization. Sample treatment: therapeutic diphenylcyclopropenone sensitization with weekly scalp DPC. This clonotype was counted many times. TCRdb ran MiXCR on the RACE reads and lists one entry per CDR3 protein. The data show fewer than 500,000 distinct CDR3 sequences, about 4.8% seen once. The CDR3 sequence is 14 residues long. Germline lookup yields CDR1 SQVTM and CDR2 ANQGSEA. Between the trimmed V and J ends, which lost 4 bases and 7 bases, there was a span of 17 bases. Sequences were derived from whole blood, sampled in connection with sensitization to the hapten diphenylcyclopropenone (DPC). The sequence was obtained from a woman in her fifties or sixties with alopecia areata. Some clones in this sample may be carry-over from other donors' samples. The chain has TRBV29-1 and TRBJ1-5; D might be TRBD1 (6 bases). The CDR3 DNA reads TGCAGCGTTGTGGAGCAGGGACAATCGCAGCCCCAGCATTTT. It specifies CSVVEQGQSQPQHF.